A selection of T cell receptor beta chains follows, all from one sample in a study of OX40 agonist ivuxolimab in advanced cancers. Generated by immunoSEQ multiplex PCR, the TCRdb table keeps only in-frame clones and is missing some. The profile shows 80,000 or so clones, around 90% of them singletons. Sequencing was performed on CD4+ or CD8+ T cells sorted from blood, taken in a trial of the OX40 agonist ivuxolimab. Receptors originate from an adult with an advanced solid tumor such as melanoma, head and neck, liver or kidney cancer. CDR3s include the opening cysteine and the closing phenylalanine or tryptophan. A D gene is named only where the DNA matches it firmly. Not all rows give a size; the values are once, few, many and, for expanded clones, a class.

TRBJ2-1	TRBD2	NA	TRBV4-2	CASSQGGPLAGGDNEQFF	TGTGCCAGCAGCCAAGGGGGACCTTTAGCGGGAGGGGACAATGAGCAGTTCTTC
TRBJ2-1	TRBD2	NA	TRBV6-5	CASGTSGRSNEQFF	TGTGCCAGCGGGACTAGCGGGAGGAGCAATGAGCAGTTCTTC
TRBJ2-7	TRBD2	NA	TRBV7-9	CASGRLANEQYF	TGTGCCAGCGGCCGACTAGCTAATGAGCAGTACTTC
TRBJ1-1	NA	NA	TRBV7-9	CASSPYTEAFF	TGCGCCAGCAGCCCTTACACTGAAGCTTTCTTT
TRBJ2-3	NA	NA	TRBV19	CASSIDAGFTDTQYF	TGTGCCAGTAGTATAGATGCGGGGTTCACAGATACGCAGTATTTT
TRBJ2-2	TRBD1	NA	TRBV7-2	CASSPTQGAITGELFF	TGTGCCAGCAGCCCAACACAGGGGGCAATCACCGGGGAGCTGTTTTTT
TRBJ1-2	TRBD1	NA	TRBV6-5	CASSYSGGRYGYTF	TGTGCCAGCAGCTACTCAGGGGGGAGGTATGGCTACACCTTC
TRBJ2-3	NA	NA	TRBV2	CASSEDGDTQYF	TGTGCCAGCAGTGAAGATGGGGATACGCAGTATTTT
TRBJ1-5	TRBD1	NA	TRBV23-1	CASRKRTGLPRGENQPQHF	TGCGCCAGCAGGAAAAGGACAGGGTTACCCCGAGGGGAAAATCAGCCCCAGCATTTT
TRBJ2-7	TRBD1	NA	TRBV28	CASRPTGASSYEQYF	TGTGCCAGCAGACCTACAGGGGCAAGCTCCTACGAGCAGTACTTC
TRBJ1-1	NA	once	TRBV28	CASSPLPRADTEAFF	TGTGCCAGCAGTCCACTTCCCAGGGCCGACACTGAAGCTTTCTTT
TRBJ1-6	NA	NA	TRBV4-3	CASSQEEGINSPLHF	TGCGCCAGCAGCCAAGAAGAGGGTATCAATTCACCCCTCCACTTT
TRBJ1-1	TRBD1	NA	TRBV10-1	CARIHRGDTEAFF	TGCGCCAGAATTCACAGGGGGGACACTGAAGCTTTCTTT
TRBJ2-7	NA	NA	TRBV7-7	CASSLGQLYYEQYF	TGTGCCAGCAGTTTAGGGCAGCTCTACTACGAGCAGTACTTC
TRBJ2-1	NA	NA	TRBV5-5	CASSLVPVASNEQFF	TGTGCCAGCAGCTTGGTTCCTGTAGCGTCCAATGAGCAGTTCTTC
TRBJ2-7	NA	NA	TRBV19	CASSKQRPGEQYF	TGTGCCAGTAGTAAGCAACGCCCGGGCGAGCAGTACTTC
TRBJ2-1	TRBD2	NA	TRBV6-5	CASSYSGTSGIGEQFF	TGTGCCAGCAGTTACTCCGGGACTAGCGGGATTGGAGAGCAGTTCTTC
TRBJ1-2	TRBD1	once	TRBV11-2	CASSLDGTGGYGYTF	TGTGCCAGCAGCTTAGATGGGACAGGGGGTTATGGCTACACCTTC
TRBJ2-2	NA	NA	TRBV29-1	CSGRTNPNTGELFF	TGCAGCGGCCGGACAAATCCAAACACCGGGGAGCTGTTTTTT
TRBJ2-3	NA	NA	TRBV18	CASSPGVGWTDTQYF	TGTGCCAGCTCACCGGGGGTCGGATGGACAGATACGCAGTATTTT
TRBJ1-2	TRBD1	NA	TRBV18	CASSPWGQEDGGYTF	TGTGCCAGCTCACCATGGGGACAGGAGGATGGTGGCTACACCTTC
TRBJ2-7	TRBD2	NA	TRBV6-5	CASSQTSGGLEQYF	TGTGCCAGCAGCCAGACTAGCGGGGGTCTCGAGCAGTACTTC
TRBJ2-5	TRBD2	NA	TRBV6-6	CASSQGLAEETQYF	TGTGCCAGCAGTCAGGGACTAGCGGAAGAGACCCAGTACTTC
TRBJ2-6	NA	NA	TRBV5-1	CASSLKDRLSGANVLTF	TGCGCCAGCAGCTTAAAGGACAGACTCTCTGGGGCCAACGTCCTGACTTTC
TRBJ1-1	TRBD1	once	TRBV5-4	CASSRPTGWETEAFF	TGTGCCAGCAGCCGACCGACAGGGTGGGAAACTGAAGCTTTCTTT
TRBJ1-2	NA	NA	TRBV27	CASSLLAGPVDAYGYTF	TGTGCCAGCAGTTTACTGGCAGGGCCTGTGGACGCCTATGGCTACACCTTC
TRBJ1-2	NA	NA	TRBV5-4	CASSFDSNYGYTF	TGTGCCAGCAGCTTCGACAGCAACTATGGCTACACCTTC
TRBJ1-5	NA	NA	TRBV5-8	CASSARFNQPQHF	TGTGCCAGCAGCGCTAGATTCAATCAGCCCCAGCATTTT
TRBJ2-4	TRBD1	once	TRBV7-8	CASSSGTGGQAKNIQYF	TGTGCCAGCAGCTCGGGGACAGGGGGCCAGGCCAAAAACATTCAGTACTTC
TRBJ2-1	NA	NA	TRBV18	CASSATEDNEQFF	TGTGCCAGCTCAGCGACAGAGGACAATGAGCAGTTCTTC
TRBJ2-2	TRBD2	NA	TRBV5-1	CASSLGGGSLNTGELFF	TGCGCCAGCAGCTTGGGGGGCGGGAGTCTGAACACCGGGGAGCTGTTTTTT
TRBJ1-1	TRBD1	NA	TRBV10-3	CAISEFGQGKAFF	TGTGCCATCAGTGAATTCGGACAGGGTAAAGCTTTCTTT
TRBJ1-6	NA	NA	TRBV5-6	CASSTGRGGLSPLHF	TGTGCCAGCAGCACGGGCCGCGGGGGGCTTTCACCCCTCCACTTT
TRBJ2-7	NA	NA	TRBV18	CASSPQGRVFEQYF	TGTGCCAGCTCACCACAGGGCAGGGTTTTCGAGCAGTACTTC
TRBJ2-1	NA	NA	TRBV19	CASVDGSPSYNEQFF	TGTGCCAGTGTTGACGGGAGTCCCTCCTACAATGAGCAGTTCTTC
TRBJ2-6	TRBD1	NA	TRBV5-5	CASSFTGGDGANVLTF	TGTGCCAGCAGCTTTACAGGGGGCGACGGGGCCAACGTCCTGACTTTC
TRBJ1-4	NA	NA	TRBV11-3	CASSLDADSGEKLFF	TGTGCCAGCAGCTTAGATGCGGACAGCGGCGAAAAACTGTTTTTT
TRBJ2-7	NA	NA	TRBV2	CASSETQGWEQYF	TGTGCCAGCAGTGAAACGCAGGGGTGGGAGCAGTACTTC
TRBJ1-2	TRBD1	medium-sized	TRBV28	CASRPGQGGGYTF	TGTGCCAGCAGGCCTGGACAGGGCGGTGGCTACACCTTC
TRBJ1-3	NA	NA	TRBV27	CASSLRGGSGNTIYF	TGTGCCAGCAGTTTACGAGGGGGCTCTGGAAACACCATATATTTT
TRBJ2-5	TRBD1	NA	TRBV18	CASSTPNGQGAWEQYF	TGTGCCAGCTCAACTCCAAACGGACAGGGGGCCTGGGAGCAGTACTTC
TRBJ2-2	NA	NA	TRBV7-2	CASSLGGDLSGELFF	TGTGCCAGCAGCTTGGGGGGAGACCTGAGCGGGGAGCTGTTTTTT
TRBJ2-1	TRBD2	NA	TRBV5-1	CASSLEGGTYNEQFF	TGCGCCAGCAGCTTAGAGGGAGGGACCTACAATGAGCAGTTCTTC
TRBJ2-7	TRBD1	NA	TRBV5-1	CASRLTAPTGGFSYEQYF	TGCGCCAGCAGACTCACGGCGCCGACAGGGGGCTTTTCCTACGAGCAGTACTTC
TRBJ2-7	NA	NA	TRBV2	CASSSLGGEQYF	TGTGCCAGCAGCTCCCTGGGGGGCGAGCAGTACTTC
TRBJ2-3	TRBD1	NA	TRBV5-5	CASSPAPGTASTDTQYF	TGTGCCAGCAGCCCTGCACCCGGGACAGCTAGCACAGATACGCAGTATTTT
TRBJ2-3	TRBD2	NA	TRBV7-7	CASSFGLAGGADTQYF	TGTGCCAGCAGCTTTGGGCTAGCGGGAGGGGCAGATACGCAGTATTTT
TRBJ2-1	NA	NA	TRBV5-1	CASRRDSDNEQFF	TGCGCCAGCAGACGGGACTCAGACAATGAGCAGTTCTTC
TRBJ2-1	TRBD2	NA	TRBV7-2	CASSYRTSLASYNEQFF	TGTGCCAGCAGCTATAGGACTAGCTTGGCCTCCTACAATGAGCAGTTCTTC
TRBJ1-2	NA	NA	TRBV11-3	CASSSSTGLGDYGYTF	TGTGCCAGCAGCTCATCCACAGGTCTCGGGGACTATGGCTACACCTTC
TRBJ2-3	NA	NA	TRBV28	CASSRGSSTDTQYF	TGTGCCAGCAGCCGGGGCTCTAGCACAGATACGCAGTATTTT
TRBJ2-5	TRBD1	NA	TRBV7-8	CASRAAGGAETQYF	TGTGCCAGCAGAGCCGCAGGGGGCGCTGAGACCCAGTACTTC
TRBJ1-2	NA	few	TRBV6-1	CASSVLQSGLDGYTF	TGTGCCAGCAGTGTCCTACAGTCAGGACTCGATGGCTACACCTTC
TRBJ2-7	NA	NA	TRBV11-3	CASSFGTSSYEQYF	TGTGCCAGCAGCTTCGGGACATCGTCTTACGAGCAGTACTTC
TRBJ2-1	NA	NA	TRBV18	CASSRSQRGDTYNEQFF	TGTGCCAGCTCACGGTCGCAACGGGGTGACACCTACAATGAGCAGTTCTTC